One and the same sample provided the 29 T cell receptor beta chains below, sequenced in a study of cytomegalovirus exposure and HLA in healthy donors. PCR employed 60 Vbeta and 13 Jbeta primers. The assay was immunoSEQ multiplex PCR, and TCRdb's table has in-frame clones only and misses some. The table records under 200,000 clones, 75% to 90% of them present only once. The sample taken for sequencing was PBMCs. The receptor set was obtained from a woman between 45 and 65 years old in good health and CMV-seropositive.

This clone was recorded a few times. The V and J genes are TRBV4-2 and TRBJ1-5; 7 positions match TRBD1. Germline loops: CDR1 LGHNA, CDR2 YNFKEQ. Unmatched junction bases numbered 7, after V lost 2 bases and J lost 6 bases. The CDR3 sequence is 15 residues long. The DNA for the CDR3 is TGTGCCAGCAGCCAACCCGGGACAGATTCTCAGCCCCAGCATTTT. Its translation is CASSQPGTDSQPQHF.

The rearrangement joins TRBV10-1 to TRBJ2-5; no definite D call. This CDR3 region has 14 residues. The V end was cut by 3 bases, the J end by 2 bases, with 10 bases between. Germline assignment: CDR1 WNHNN and CDR2 SYGVQD (reference sequence). CDR3 DNA: TGCGCCAGCAGTGAATCAGGTCGGCAAGAGACCCAGTACTTC. Translating it yields CASSESGRQETQYF.

The chain recombines TRBV6-6 with TRBJ2-2; 9 nucleotides match TRBD2. Trimming took 5 bases from V and 7 from J; bases not matched to a gene: 8. The germline CDR1 and CDR2 sequences are MNHNY and SVGAGI (reference sequence). The length of the CDR3 is 15 residues. The CDR3 region has the DNA TGTGCCAGCAGTACCCTAGCGGGGCAGAGCGGGGAGCTGTTTTTT. It encodes CASSTLAGQSGELFF.

The genes are TRBV11-2 and TRBJ1-2; D is unresolved. Germline V CDR1 and CDR2: SGHAT, FQNNGV. This CDR3 comprises 13 residues. The V and J ends lost 1 base and 2 bases respectively, with 5 bases between them. CDR3 loop: CASSLGLNYGYTF. CDR3 in DNA: TGTGCCAGCAGCTTAGGTCTCAACTATGGCTACACCTTC.

The genes are TRBV28 and TRBJ2-7; D is uncertain. Trimming left V 6 bases short and J 5 bases short, with 14 bases between. Germline CDR1 is MDHEN and CDR2 is SYDVKM. The CDR3 length is 13 residues. The CDR3 protein is CASRFLSPDEQYF. The CDR3 coding sequence is TGTGCCAGCAGGTTCCTCTCCCCCGACGAGCAGTACTTC.

The chain has TRBV5-1 and TRBJ2-1, with D perhaps matching TRBD1 (6 bases). CDR3 size: 17 residues. Trimming pared 0 bases from V and 8 bases from J, leaving 21 bases between. Germline-derived CDR1 and CDR2 are SGHRS and YFSETQ. The CDR3 is CASSLAGQGRGVHEQFF. The CDR3 DNA reads TGCGCCAGCAGCTTGGCGGGGCAGGGGCGAGGTGTTCATGAGCAGTTCTTC.

The chain has TRBV7-2 and TRBJ2-1, with 7 bases that match TRBD2. With V trimmed by 8 bases and J by 7 bases, 11 bases remained unmatched. Germline-derived CDR1 and CDR2 are SGHTA and FQGNSA. The CDR3 contains 14 residues. CDR3 protein: CASLFLGGRNEQFF. As DNA, the CDR3 is TGTGCCAGCTTATTTCTGGGAGGGAGGAATGAGCAGTTCTTC. The complete variable domain, with remaining parts taken from reference TRBV7-2 and TRBJ2-1, reads GAGVSQSPSNKVTEKGKDVELRCDPISGHTALYWYRQSLGQGLEFLIYFQGNSAPDKSGLPSDRFSAERTGGSVSTLTIQRTQQEDSAVYLCASLFLGGRNEQFFGPGTRLTVL.

The chain couples TRBV29-1 to TRBJ2-1; TRBD2 aligns across 13 bases. The CDR3 extends over 17 amino acids. CDR1 and CDR2 (germline): SQVTM, ANQGSEA. With V trimmed by 7 bases and J by 1 base, 10 bases remained unmatched. CDR3 sequence: CSARLAGGDRSYNEQFF. The CDR3, as DNA: TGCAGCGCTAGACTAGCGGGGGGCGACAGGTCCTACAATGAGCAGTTCTTC.

The CDR3, as DNA: TGTGCCTGGAGGTTCGGCAGGGGGCTCGTCTATGGCTACACCTTC. Amino acids: CAWRFGRGLVYGYTF. The chain has TRBV30 and TRBJ1-2; 8 bases are shared with TRBD1. Germline trimming cut 3 bases from V and 4 bases from J; bases unmatched to any gene: 10. Germline assignment: CDR1 GTSNPN and CDR2 SVGIG (reference sequence). This CDR3 has 15 residues. The full variable domain, its missing parts supplied by reference TRBV30 and TRBJ1-2, is SQTIHQWPATLVQPVGSPLSLECTVEGTSNPNLYWYRQAAGRGLQLLFYSVGIGQISSEVPQNLSASRPQDRQFILSSKKLLLSDSGFYLCAWRFGRGLVYGYTFGSGTRLTVV.

This chain connects TRBV5-1 to TRBJ1-1; no reliable D call. Germline CDR1 reads SGHRS; CDR2 reads YFSETQ. The ends were cut back, 1 base at V and 4 bases at J, with 8 bases in the middle. The CDR3 loop spans 13 amino acids. CDR3 in amino acids: CASSLSLRTEAFF. CDR3 DNA sequence: TGCGCCAGCAGCTTGTCACTTCGCACTGAAGCTTTCTTT.

J is TRBJ1-1 and V is TRBV27; D may be TRBD1 (5 bases). Germline CDR1 reads MNHEY; CDR2 reads SMNVEV (reference sequence). The CDR3 covers 14 residues. Trimming stripped 4 bases from V and 6 bases from J, with 15 bases between. CDR3 region: CASSSPGWGPEAFF. The CDR3 DNA reads TGTGCCAGCAGTTCCCCAGGGTGGGGCCCTGAAGCTTTCTTT.

The gene calls are TRBV4-1 and TRBJ2-5, with 7 bases matching TRBD2. Germline assignment: CDR1 MGHRA and CDR2 YSYEKL. The CDR3 loop spans 14 amino acids. V was pared by 4 bases and J by 2 bases, with 4 bases of the junction left unmatched. The CDR3 spells CASSLGGYQETQYF. The CDR3, as DNA: TGCGCCAGCAGCCTCGGGGGGTATCAAGAGACCCAGTACTTC.

The chain joins TRBV19 to TRBJ2-1; D might be TRBD2 (5 bases). The germline V gene has CDR1 LNHDA and CDR2 SQIVND (reference sequence). The CDR3 has 19 amino acids. V lost 4 bases and J 0 bases, leaving 22 bases between the germline ends. The CDR3 DNA reads as TGTGCCAGTAGTACCCGAAGAACGTTAGCGCAGAGCTCCTACAATGAGCAGTTCTTC. It is translated as CASSTRRTLAQSSYNEQFF. Drawing the rest from reference TRBV19 and TRBJ2-1, the complete variable domain is DGGITQSPKYLFRKEGQNVTLSCEQNLNHDAMYWYRQDPGQGLRLIYYSQIVNDFQKGDIAEGYSVSREKKESFPLTVTSAQKNPTAFYLCASSTRRTLAQSSYNEQFFGPGTRLTVL.

This rearrangement joins TRBV4-2 to TRBJ2-1, with 9 positions matching TRBD2. The junction had 8 bases not matched to a gene; V was cut back by 1 base and J by 10 bases. CDR1 is LGHNA, CDR2 YNFKEQ, per germline. The CDR3 contains 15 residues. The CDR3 DNA reads TGTGCCAGCAGCCAAGGACTAGCGGTAATCGGAGAGCAGTTCTTC. Translated: CASSQGLAVIGEQFF.

The V and J genes are TRBV5-4 and TRBJ2-7, with 10 nucleotides matching TRBD2. Trimming took 4 bases from V and 1 from J; bases not matched to a gene: 8. Per the germline V gene, CDR1 is SGHNT and CDR2 is YYREEE (reference sequence). The CDR3 spans 16 residues. The CDR3 DNA sequence: TGTGCCAGCAGCCGGTATAGCGGGAGGCTTTCCTACGAGCAGTACTTC. Its translation: CASSRYSGRLSYEQYF.

The chain links TRBV11-3 to TRBJ1-5; tentatively, D is TRBD1 (6 bases). Germline V gene sequence: CDR1 SGHNT, CDR2 YENEEA. The CDR3 runs to 18 residues. V was pared by 0 bases and J by 0 bases, with 15 bases between. The CDR3, as DNA: TGTGCCAGCAGCTTAGACACCACAGGGTGTGATAGCAATCAGCCCCAGCATTTT. Translating gives CASSLDTTGCDSNQPQHF.

The genes are TRBV30 and TRBJ1-4; D may be TRBD1 (6 bases). There are 13 residues in the CDR3. The germline CDR1 and CDR2 sequences are GTSNPN and SVGIG (reference sequence). Between the trimmed V and J ends, which lost 4 bases and 7 bases, there was a span of 13 bases. CDR3 sequence reads: CAWNRVESEKLFF. The CDR3 coding sequence is TGTGCCTGGAACAGGGTTGAGAGTGAAAAACTGTTTTTT.

The chain joins TRBV19 to TRBJ2-2; no definite D call. Trimming cost V 3 bases and J 5 bases, with 13 bases left between them. Germline V CDR1 and CDR2: LNHDA, SQIVND (reference sequence). The CDR3 consists of 15 residues. The CDR3 sequence is CASSIHTSGTGELFF. The CDR3 coding sequence is TGTGCCAGTAGTATTCACACCTCAGGTACCGGGGAGCTGTTTTTT.

Remarks on this clone: One end of the junction fails to match germline, which may point to a read error. This chain links TRBV9 with TRBJ2-5; D is unresolved. CDR1 is SGDLS, CDR2 YYNGEE, per germline. The CDR3 is 10 residues long. The CDR3 reads CASRVETQYF. CDR3 in DNA: TGTGCCAGCAGGGTGGAGACCCAATACTTC.

This rearrangement joins TRBV6-1 to TRBJ2-1; possibly TRBD1 for D (6 bases). Trimming stripped 2 bases from V and 6 bases from J, with 14 bases between. This CDR3 has 15 amino acids. The germline V gene has CDR1 MNHNS and CDR2 SASEGT. DNA of the CDR3: TGTGCCAGCAGTGAAAGAACAGGGAACCCCAATGAGCAGTTCTTC. It is translated as CASSERTGNPNEQFF.

The chain links TRBV19 to TRBJ2-7, with 7 bases identical to TRBD1. With V trimmed by 4 bases and J by 2 bases, 8 bases remained unmatched. Germline V lookup: CDR1 LNHDA, CDR2 SQIVND (reference sequence). This CDR3 is built from 15 residues. This CDR3 is CASSRRTGLPYEQYF. As DNA, the CDR3 is TGTGCCAGTAGTAGACGGACAGGTCTCCCCTACGAGCAGTACTTC.

CDR3 protein: CASMGTSGQETQYF. In DNA, the CDR3 is TGTGCCAGCATGGGGACTAGCGGCCAAGAGACCCAGTACTTC. The rearrangement uses TRBV7-9 and TRBJ2-5; 11 bases align to TRBD2. The CDR3 has 14 amino acids. With V trimmed by 7 bases and J by 1 base, 2 bases remained unmatched. Germline CDR1 is SEHNR and CDR2 is FQNEAQ (reference sequence).

This chain links TRBV7-3 with TRBJ2-3; D remains ambiguous. CDR3 length: 13 residues. The V end was cut by 5 bases, the J end by 4 bases, with 10 bases between. Looked up from germline, CDR1 is SGHTA and CDR2 is FQGTGA. The CDR3: CASSLRYPDTQYF. CDR3 in DNA: TGTGCCAGCAGCCTCAGGTACCCAGATACGCAGTATTTT.

The chain links TRBV6-5 to TRBJ2-5; 8 bases line up with TRBD2. Losses at the gene ends were 4 bases for V and 5 bases for J; bases not matched to a gene: 6. The germline V gene has CDR1 MNHEY and CDR2 SVGAGI. The CDR3 contains 14 residues. CDR3 in DNA: TGTGCCAGCAGTTCTCGGGGGGGCTGGGAGACCCAGTACTTC. It is translated as CASSSRGGWETQYF.

V gene TRBV7-2 combines with J gene TRBJ2-3, with TRBD2 matching 9 bases. Trimming removed 5 bases from V and 6 bases from J; junction bases left unmatched: 15. There are 17 residues in the CDR3. Germline CDR1 reads SGHTA; CDR2 reads FQGNSA. CDR3 region: CASSPYLSSGISDTQYF. The CDR3 bases are TGTGCCAGCAGCCCGTACTTGTCTAGCGGGATAAGTGATACGCAGTATTTT. Using reference TRBV7-2 and TRBJ2-3 for the parts outside the CDR3, the full variable domain is GAGVSQSPSNKVTEKGKDVELRCDPISGHTALYWYRQSLGQGLEFLIYFQGNSAPDKSGLPSDRFSAERTGGSVSTLTIQRTQQEDSAVYLCASSPYLSSGISDTQYFGPGTRLTVL.

The chain links TRBV9 to TRBJ2-3; TRBD1 matches 9 bases. The CDR3 consists of 16 residues. Losses at the gene ends were 0 bases for V and 4 bases for J; bases not matched to a gene: 6. CDR1 and CDR2 (germline): SGDLS, YYNGEE. This CDR3 is CASSVVGTGWADTQYF. CDR3 DNA: TGTGCCAGCAGCGTAGTCGGGACAGGGTGGGCAGATACGCAGTATTTT. The entire variable domain, with the rest obtained from reference TRBV9 and TRBJ2-3, is as follows: DSGVTQTPKHLITATGQRVTLRCSPRSGDLSVYWYQQSLDQGLQFLIQYYNGEERAKGNILERFSAQQFPDLHSELNLSSLELGDSALYFCASSVVGTGWADTQYFGPGTRLTVL.

CDR3 region: CASSVETGDGYTF. In DNA form, the CDR3 reads TGTGCCAGCAGCGTAGAGACAGGGGATGGCTACACCTTC. The V gene is TRBV9, the J gene TRBJ1-2; the match to TRBD1 covers 8 bases. CDR3 length: 13 residues. The ends lost 0 bases at V and 6 bases at J; junction bases unmatched: 1. Germline V gene sequence: CDR1 SGDLS, CDR2 YYNGEE.

The chain combines TRBV29-1 with TRBJ2-2; the match to TRBD2 covers 9 bases. The CDR3 is 15 amino acids. V dropped 6 bases and J dropped 2; count of bases not matched to a gene: 7. Germline CDR1 SQVTM, CDR2 ANQGSEA. As DNA, the CDR3 is TGCAGCGTCGGAATTAGCGGGAGCAACACCGGGGAGCTGTTTTTT. Translation: CSVGISGSNTGELFF.

The rearrangement uses TRBV2 and TRBJ1-1; 10 nucleotides line up with TRBD1. The V and J ends lost 6 bases and 6 bases, in that order; junction bases with no gene match: 4. Germline CDR1 is SNHLY and CDR2 is FYNNEI. The CDR3 is 13 residues long. CDR3 nucleotide sequence: TGTGCCAGCAGCCTAGGGACAGGGGCTGAAGCTTTCTTT. The encoded protein is CASSLGTGAEAFF.